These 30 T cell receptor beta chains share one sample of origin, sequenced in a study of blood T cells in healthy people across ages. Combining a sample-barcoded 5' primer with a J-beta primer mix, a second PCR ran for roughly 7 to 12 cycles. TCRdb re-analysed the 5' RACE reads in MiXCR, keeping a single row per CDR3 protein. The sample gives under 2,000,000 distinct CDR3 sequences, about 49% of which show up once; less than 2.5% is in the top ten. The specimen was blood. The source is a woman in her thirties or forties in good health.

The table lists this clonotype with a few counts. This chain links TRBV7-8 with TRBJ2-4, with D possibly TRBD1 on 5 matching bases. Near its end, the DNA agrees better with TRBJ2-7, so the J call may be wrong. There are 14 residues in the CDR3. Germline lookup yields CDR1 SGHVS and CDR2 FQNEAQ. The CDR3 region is CASSPQGQRYEQYF. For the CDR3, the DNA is TGTGCCAGCAGCCCTCAGGGTCAGAGATACGAGCAGTACTTC.

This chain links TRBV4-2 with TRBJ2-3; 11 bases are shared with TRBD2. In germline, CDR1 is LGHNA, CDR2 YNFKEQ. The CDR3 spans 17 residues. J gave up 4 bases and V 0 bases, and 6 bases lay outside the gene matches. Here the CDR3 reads CASSQELLAGEPDTQYF. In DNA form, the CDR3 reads TGTGCCAGCAGCCAAGAATTACTAGCGGGGGAGCCAGATACGCAGTATTTT.

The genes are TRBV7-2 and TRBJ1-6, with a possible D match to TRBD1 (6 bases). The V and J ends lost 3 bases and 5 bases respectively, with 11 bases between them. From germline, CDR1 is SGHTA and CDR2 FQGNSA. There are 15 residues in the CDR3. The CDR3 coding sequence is TGTGCCAGCAGCTTGTCAGGGGTTGATAATTCACCCCTCCACTTT. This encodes CASSLSGVDNSPLHF.

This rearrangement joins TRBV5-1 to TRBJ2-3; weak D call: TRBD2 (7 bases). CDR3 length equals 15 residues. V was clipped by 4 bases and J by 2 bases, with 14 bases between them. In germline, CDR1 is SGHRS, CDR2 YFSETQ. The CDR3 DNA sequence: TGCGCCAGCAGCGATGCGGGGGCGAACACAGATACGCAGTATTTT. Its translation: CASSDAGANTDTQYF.

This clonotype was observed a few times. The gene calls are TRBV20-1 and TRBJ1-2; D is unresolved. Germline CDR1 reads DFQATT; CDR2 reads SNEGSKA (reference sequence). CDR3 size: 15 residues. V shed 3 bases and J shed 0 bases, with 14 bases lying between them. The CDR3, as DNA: TGCAGTGCTAGCTCTAGTTCCAAAGCTAACTATGGCTACACCTTC. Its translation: CSASSSSKANYGYTF.

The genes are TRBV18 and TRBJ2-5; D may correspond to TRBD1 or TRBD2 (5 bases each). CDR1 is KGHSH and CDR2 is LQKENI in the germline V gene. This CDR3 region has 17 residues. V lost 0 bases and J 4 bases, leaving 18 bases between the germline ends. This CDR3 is CASSPPRGTEVRETQYF. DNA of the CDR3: TGTGCCAGCTCACCACCGCGAGGGACGGAGGTGCGAGAGACCCAGTACTTC.

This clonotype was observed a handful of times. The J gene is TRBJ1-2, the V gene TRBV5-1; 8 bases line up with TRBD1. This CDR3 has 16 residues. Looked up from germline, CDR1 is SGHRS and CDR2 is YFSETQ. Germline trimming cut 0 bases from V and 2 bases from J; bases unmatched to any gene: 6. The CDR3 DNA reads TGCGCCAGCAGCTTGGACAGGGGGAGACTGAACTATGGCTACACCTTC. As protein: CASSLDRGRLNYGYTF. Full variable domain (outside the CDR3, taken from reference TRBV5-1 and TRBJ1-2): KAGVTQTPRYLIKTRGQQVTLSCSPISGHRSVSWYQQTPGQGLQFLFEYFSETQRNKGNFPGRFSGRQFSNSRSEMNVSTLELGDSALYLCASSLDRGRLNYGYTFGSGTRLTVV.

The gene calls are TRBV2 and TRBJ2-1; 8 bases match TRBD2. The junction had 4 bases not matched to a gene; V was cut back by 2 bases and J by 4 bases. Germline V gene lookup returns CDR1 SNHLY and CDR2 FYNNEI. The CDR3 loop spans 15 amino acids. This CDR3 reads CASSEQLAGYNEQFF. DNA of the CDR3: TGTGCCAGCAGTGAACAGTTAGCGGGGTACAATGAGCAGTTCTTC.

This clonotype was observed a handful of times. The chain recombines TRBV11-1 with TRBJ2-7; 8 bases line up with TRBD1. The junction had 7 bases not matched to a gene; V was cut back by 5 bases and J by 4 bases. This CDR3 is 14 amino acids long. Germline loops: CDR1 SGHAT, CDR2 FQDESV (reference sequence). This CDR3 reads CASSRTGLTYEQYF. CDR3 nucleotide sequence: TGTGCCAGCAGCCGGACAGGGCTAACTTACGAGCAGTACTTC.

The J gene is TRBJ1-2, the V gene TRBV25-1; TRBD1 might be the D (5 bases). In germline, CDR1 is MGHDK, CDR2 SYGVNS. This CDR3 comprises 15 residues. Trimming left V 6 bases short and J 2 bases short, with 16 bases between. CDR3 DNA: TGTGCCAGCAGCGGGTGGGCAGGGATGAACTATGGCTACACCTTC. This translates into CASSGWAGMNYGYTF.

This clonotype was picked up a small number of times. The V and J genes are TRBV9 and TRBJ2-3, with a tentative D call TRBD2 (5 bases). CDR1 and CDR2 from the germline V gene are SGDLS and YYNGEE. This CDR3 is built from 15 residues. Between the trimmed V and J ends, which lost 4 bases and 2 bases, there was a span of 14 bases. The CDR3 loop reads CASSPDSHPTDTQYF. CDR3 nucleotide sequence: TGTGCCAGCAGCCCGGACTCACATCCCACAGATACGCAGTATTTT. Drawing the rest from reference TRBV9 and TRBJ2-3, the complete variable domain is DSGVTQTPKHLITATGQRVTLRCSPRSGDLSVYWYQQSLDQGLQFLIQYYNGEERAKGNILERFSAQQFPDLHSELNLSSLELGDSALYFCASSPDSHPTDTQYFGPGTRLTVL.

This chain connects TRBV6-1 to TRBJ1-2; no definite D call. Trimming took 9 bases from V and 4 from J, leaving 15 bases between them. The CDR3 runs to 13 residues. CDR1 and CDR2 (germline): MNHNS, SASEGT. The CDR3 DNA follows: TGTGCCAGTACAGATCTCTCGCTCTATGGCTACACCTTC. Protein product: CASTDLSLYGYTF.

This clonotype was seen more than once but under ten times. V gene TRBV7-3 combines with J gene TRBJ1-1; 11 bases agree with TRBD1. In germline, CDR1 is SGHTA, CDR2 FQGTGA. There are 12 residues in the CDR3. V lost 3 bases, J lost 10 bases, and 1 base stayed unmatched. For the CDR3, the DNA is TGTGCCAGCAGCTTGGACAGGGGGCCAGCTTTCTTT. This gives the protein CASSLDRGPAFF.

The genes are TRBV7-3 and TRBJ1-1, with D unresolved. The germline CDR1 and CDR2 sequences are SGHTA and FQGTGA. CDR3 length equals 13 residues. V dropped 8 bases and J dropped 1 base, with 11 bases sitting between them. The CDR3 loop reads CASAKQANTEAFF. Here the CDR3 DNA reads TGTGCCAGCGCCAAGCAAGCGAACACTGAAGCTTTCTTT.

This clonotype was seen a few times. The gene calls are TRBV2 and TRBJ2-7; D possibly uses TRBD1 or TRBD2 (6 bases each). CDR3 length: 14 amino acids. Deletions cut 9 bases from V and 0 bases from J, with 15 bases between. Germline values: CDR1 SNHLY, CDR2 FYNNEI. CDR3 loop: CASRRDTDSYEQYF. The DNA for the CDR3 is TGTGCCAGTCGGCGGGACACCGACTCCTACGAGCAGTACTTC.

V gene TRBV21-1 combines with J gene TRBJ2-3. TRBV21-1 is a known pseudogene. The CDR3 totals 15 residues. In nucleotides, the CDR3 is TGTGCCAGCAGCATTATTCGGACTAGCGGAGATACGCAGTATTTT. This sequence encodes CASSIIRTSGDTQYF.

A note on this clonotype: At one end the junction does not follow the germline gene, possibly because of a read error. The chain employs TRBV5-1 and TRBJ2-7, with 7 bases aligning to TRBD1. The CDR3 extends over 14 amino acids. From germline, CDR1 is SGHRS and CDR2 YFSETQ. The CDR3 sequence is CTSSSGQLAYEQYF. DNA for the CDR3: TGCACCAGCAGCTCGGGACAGTTAGCCTACGAGCAGTACTTC.

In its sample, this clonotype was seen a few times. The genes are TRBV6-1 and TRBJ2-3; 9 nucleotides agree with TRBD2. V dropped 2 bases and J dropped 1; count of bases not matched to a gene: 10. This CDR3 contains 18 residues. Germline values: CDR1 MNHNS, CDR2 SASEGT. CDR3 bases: TGTGCCAGCAGTGAAATTTTCCGTAGCGGGAGACGCACAGATACGCAGTATTTT. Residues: CASSEIFRSGRRTDTQYF.

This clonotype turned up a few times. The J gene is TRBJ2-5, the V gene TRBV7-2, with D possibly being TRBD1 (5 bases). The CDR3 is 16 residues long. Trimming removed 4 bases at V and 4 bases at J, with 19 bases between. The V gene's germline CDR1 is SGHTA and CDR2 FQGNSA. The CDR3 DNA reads TGTGCCAGCAGCTCCCGGGTCCTGGAAGGGGTAGAGACCCAGTACTTC. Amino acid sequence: CASSSRVLEGVETQYF.

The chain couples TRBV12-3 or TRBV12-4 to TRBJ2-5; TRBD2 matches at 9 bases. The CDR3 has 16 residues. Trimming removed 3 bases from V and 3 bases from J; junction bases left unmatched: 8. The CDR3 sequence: CASSFRGLAGKETQYF. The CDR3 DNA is TGTGCCAGCAGTTTTAGAGGGCTAGCGGGAAAAGAGACCCAGTACTTC.

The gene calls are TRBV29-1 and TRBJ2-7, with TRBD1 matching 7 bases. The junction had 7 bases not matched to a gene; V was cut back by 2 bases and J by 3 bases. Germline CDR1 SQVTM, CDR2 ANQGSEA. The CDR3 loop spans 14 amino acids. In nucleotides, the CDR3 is TGCAGCGTTGAATTTTGGGACAGCCGCTACGAGCAGTACTTC. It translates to CSVEFWDSRYEQYF.

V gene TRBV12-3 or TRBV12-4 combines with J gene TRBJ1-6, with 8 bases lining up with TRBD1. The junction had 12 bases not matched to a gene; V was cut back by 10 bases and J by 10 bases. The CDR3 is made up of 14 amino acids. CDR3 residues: CATTTDRGGSPLHF. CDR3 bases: TGTGCCACCACGACTGACAGGGGAGGGTCACCCCTCCACTTT.

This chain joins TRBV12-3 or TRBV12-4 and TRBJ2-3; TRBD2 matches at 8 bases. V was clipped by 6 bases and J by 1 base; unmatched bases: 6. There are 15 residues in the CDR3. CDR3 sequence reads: CASRGAGAGTDTQYF. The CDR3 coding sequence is TGTGCCAGCAGGGGAGCGGGGGCCGGCACAGATACGCAGTATTTT.

The CDR3 nucleotides read TGCAGCGTTGAATACCGTAGGAGGGAAGCTTTCTTT. Translation gives CSVEYRRREAFF. V and J are TRBV29-1 and TRBJ1-1; D unclear. With 2 bases removed from V and 8 bases from J, the gap between germline ends came to 12 bases. This CDR3 region has 12 residues. The germline V gene encodes CDR1 SQVTM and CDR2 ANQGSEA. Together with reference TRBV29-1 and TRBJ1-1, the CDR3 gives the full variable domain: SAVISQKPSRDICQRGTSLTIQCQVDSQVTMMFWYRQQPGQSLTLIATANQGSEATYESGFVIDKFPISRPNLTFSTLTVSNMSPEDSSIYLCSVEYRRREAFFGQGTRLTVV.

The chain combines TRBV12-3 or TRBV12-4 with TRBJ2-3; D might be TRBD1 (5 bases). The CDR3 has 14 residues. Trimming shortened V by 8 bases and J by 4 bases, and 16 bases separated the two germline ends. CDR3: CASPDSLLADTQYF. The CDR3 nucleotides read TGTGCCAGCCCCGACAGCCTCCTCGCAGATACGCAGTATTTT.

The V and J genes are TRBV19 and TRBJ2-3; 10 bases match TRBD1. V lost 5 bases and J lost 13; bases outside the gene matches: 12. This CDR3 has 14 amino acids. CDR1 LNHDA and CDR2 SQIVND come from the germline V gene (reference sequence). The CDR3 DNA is TGTGCCAGTAGTGTAGGACTAAAGGACAGGGGGGAGTATTTT. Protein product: CASSVGLKDRGEYF.

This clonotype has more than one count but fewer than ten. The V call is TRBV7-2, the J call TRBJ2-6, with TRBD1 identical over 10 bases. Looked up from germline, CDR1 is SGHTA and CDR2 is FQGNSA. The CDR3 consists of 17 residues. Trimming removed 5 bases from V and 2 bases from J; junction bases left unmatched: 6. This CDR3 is CASSPRQGAAGANVLTF. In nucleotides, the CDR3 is TGTGCCAGCAGCCCGAGACAGGGGGCGGCTGGGGCCAACGTCCTGACTTTC. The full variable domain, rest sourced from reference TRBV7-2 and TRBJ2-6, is GAGVSQSPSNKVTEKGKDVELRCDPISGHTALYWYRQSLGQGLEFLIYFQGNSAPDKSGLPSDRFSAERTGGSVSTLTIQRTQQEDSAVYLCASSPRQGAAGANVLTFGAGSRLTVL.

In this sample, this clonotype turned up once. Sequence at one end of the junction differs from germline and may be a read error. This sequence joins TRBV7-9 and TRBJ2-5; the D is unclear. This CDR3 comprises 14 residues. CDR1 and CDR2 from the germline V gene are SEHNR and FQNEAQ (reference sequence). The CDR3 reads CASSPGRSQETRYF. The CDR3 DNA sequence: TGTGCCAGCAGCCCCGGACGGAGCCAAGAGACCCGGTACTTC. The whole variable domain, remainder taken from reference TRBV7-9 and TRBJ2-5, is DTGVSQNPRHKITKRGQNVTFRCDPISEHNRLYWYRQTLGQGPEFLTYFQNEAQLEKSRLLSDRFSAERPKGSFSTLEIQRTEQGDSAMYLCASSPGRSQETRYFGPGTRLLVL.

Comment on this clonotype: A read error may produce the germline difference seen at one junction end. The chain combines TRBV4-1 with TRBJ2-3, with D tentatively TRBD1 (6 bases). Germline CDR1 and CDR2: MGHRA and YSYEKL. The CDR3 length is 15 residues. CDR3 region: CASGQTQGRTDTQYF. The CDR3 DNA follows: TGCGCCAGCGGCCAAACACAGGGACGAACAGATACGCAGTATTTT.

The CDR3, as DNA: TGTGCCAGCAGTTGCTCGAACTTACTAGGACGCACCCGGATAGAGACCCAGTACTTC. The encoded protein is CASSCSNLLGRTRIETQYF. The chain carries TRBV6-5 and TRBJ2-5; the D gene is possibly TRBD2 (5 bases). CDR1 and CDR2 from the germline V gene are MNHEY and SVGAGI. V dropped 4 bases and J dropped 4 bases, with 28 bases sitting between them. The CDR3 has 19 residues.